This entry concerns a single TCR beta chain. Methods used by the authors: Using reference gene primer amplification, nucleated cell counts were estimated. Assay: immunoSEQ multiplex PCR; the TCRdb copy retains only in-frame clones and omits some. That table gives V, J and clone size, and the DNA gave D and trimming. This table holds approximately 350,000 clones, about 86% found once. This sample was taken from a study of blood T cell repertoires in COVID-19. The wider study: Collection of acute and convalescent COVID-19 samples took place in the United States, Italy and Spain. From T cells, B-cell-depleted T cells, or PBMCs came the material, which was cDNA or gDNA.

The J segment lost 7 bases and the V segment lost 1 base, leaving 4 bases of the junction unmatched. The CDR3 has 15 amino acids. Germline V gene sequence: CDR1 LGHNA, CDR2 YNFKEQ. The rearrangement links TRBV4-2 to TRBJ2-5; 12 nucleotides align to TRBD2. This clonotype originated in a man younger than 45 with active or convalescent COVID-19. The sample comprised peripheral blood. The CDR3: CASSQGPGLAGTQYF. The CDR3 coding sequence is TGTGCCAGCAGCCAAGGCCCGGGACTAGCGGGGACCCAGTACTTC.